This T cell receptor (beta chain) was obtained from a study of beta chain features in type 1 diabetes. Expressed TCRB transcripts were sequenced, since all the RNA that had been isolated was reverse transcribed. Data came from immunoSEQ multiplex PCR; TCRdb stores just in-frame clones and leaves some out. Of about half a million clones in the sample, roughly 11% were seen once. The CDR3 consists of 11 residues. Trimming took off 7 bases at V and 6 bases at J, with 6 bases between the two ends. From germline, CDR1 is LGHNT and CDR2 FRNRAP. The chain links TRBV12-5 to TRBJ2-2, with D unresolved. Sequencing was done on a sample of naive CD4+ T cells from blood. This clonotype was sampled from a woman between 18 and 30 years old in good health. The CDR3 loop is CASELSGELFF. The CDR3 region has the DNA TGTGCTAGTGAACTCTCCGGGGAGCTGTTTTTT. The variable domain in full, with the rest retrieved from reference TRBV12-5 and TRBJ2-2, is DARVTQTPRHKVTEMGQEVTMRCQPILGHNTVFWYRQTMMQGLELLAYFRNRAPLDDSGMPKDRFSAEMPDATLATLKIQPSEPRDSAVYFCASELSGELFFGEGSRLTVL.